The 27 T cell receptor beta chains given below trace back to one sample, sequenced in a study of T cell responses to AZD1222 COVID-19 vaccine. Using immunoSEQ multiplex PCR, the repertoire was profiled, and TCRdb retains in-frame clones only, with some absent. The sample lists 150,000 or so clones; about nine tenths were seen once. Sample: peripheral blood, taken on day 0 of AZD1222 vaccination. The receptors originated from an adult in good health.

The rearrangement uses TRBV19 and TRBJ2-1; TRBD2 might be the D (6 bases). This CDR3 spans 15 amino acids. The germline V gene encodes CDR1 LNHDA and CDR2 SQIVND (reference sequence). V was trimmed by 5 bases and J by 7 bases, leaving 18 bases between them. The CDR3 here is CASSAPGLRVNEQFF. The CDR3, as DNA: TGTGCCAGTAGTGCTCCGGGACTCCGTGTAAATGAGCAGTTCTTC.

The V gene is TRBV24-1, the J gene TRBJ2-3, with D tentatively TRBD1 or TRBD2 (6 bases each). CDR1 and CDR2 from the germline V gene are KGHDR and SFDVKD. The CDR3 length is 15 residues. Deletions cut 6 bases from V and 4 bases from J, with 16 bases between. In nucleotides, the CDR3 is TGTGCCACCAGTTCGGGGGCCGGCAATTCAGATACGCAGTATTTT. It codes for CATSSGAGNSDTQYF.

V and J are TRBV4-2 and TRBJ1-5; 7 bases align to TRBD1. This CDR3 contains 15 residues. The V gene end was trimmed by 4 bases and the J gene end by 7 bases; junction bases not matched to a gene: 10. The germline V gene encodes CDR1 LGHNA and CDR2 YNFKEQ. In nucleotides, the CDR3 is TGTGCCAGCAGCCCGAAAGGGGGCGATCCCCAGCCCCAGCATTTT. Translation: CASSPKGGDPQPQHF.

This clone came up a few times. The V gene is TRBV29-1, the J gene TRBJ1-5, with D maybe TRBD1 (6 bases). The CDR3 length is 13 residues. The ends were cut back, 7 bases at V and 5 bases at J, with 15 bases in the middle. Germline CDR1 reads SQVTM; CDR2 reads ANQGSEA. This CDR3 reads CSAKNRVDQPQHF. CDR3 nucleotides: TGCAGCGCCAAGAACAGGGTCGATCAGCCCCAGCATTTT.

The chain has TRBV20-1 and TRBJ1-2; D is possibly TRBD1 (5 bases). The CDR3 consists of 11 residues. The V gene lost 4 bases and the J gene lost 8 bases, with 11 bases spanning the gap. Germline V gene lookup returns CDR1 DFQATT and CDR2 SNEGSKA (reference sequence). CDR3 nucleotides: TGCAGTGCTACCCGGGGGTCGGGCTACACCTTC. Protein: CSATRGSGYTF.

The chain has TRBV12-5 and TRBJ1-1, with unresolved D. V lost 0 bases and J lost 2, with 16 bases in between. Looked up from germline, CDR1 is LGHNT and CDR2 is FRNRAP. This CDR3 is 17 amino acids long. The CDR3 DNA reads TGTGCTAGTGGTTTGGTAGGTCTTCCCTCGGTTAACACTGAAGCTTTCTTT. This codes for CASGLVGLPSVNTEAFF.

V is TRBV29-1 and J is TRBJ1-1; D gene ambiguous. V gave up 6 bases and J gave up 8 bases, with 16 bases separating them. CDR1 is SQVTM, CDR2 ANQGSEA, per germline. The CDR3 sequence is 12 residues long. The CDR3 coding sequence is TGCAGCGTAGTCTTGTGGCAGCAAGAAGCTTTCTTT. Translated: CSVVLWQQEAFF.

The V call is TRBV2, the J call TRBJ2-2; D is unclear. V lost 4 bases and J lost 0, with 12 bases in between. The germline V gene has CDR1 SNHLY and CDR2 FYNNEI. This CDR3 has 16 amino acids. CDR3: CASSVSWQPNTGELFF. The CDR3, as DNA: TGTGCCAGCAGTGTAAGCTGGCAGCCGAACACCGGGGAGCTGTTTTTT.

The chain combines TRBV4-2 with TRBJ1-4; D is undetermined. V gave up 2 bases and J gave up 7 bases, with 14 bases separating them. The CDR3 runs 15 residues. Germline V gives CDR1 LGHNA, CDR2 YNFKEQ. In nucleotides, the CDR3 is TGTGCCAGCAGCCAAACAGTACGCGCATTTGAAAAACTGTTTTTT. It is translated as CASSQTVRAFEKLFF.

This rearrangement joins TRBV12-3 or TRBV12-4 to TRBJ1-1; unclear D gene. Trimming shortened V by 1 base and J by 12 bases, and 15 bases separated the two germline ends. This CDR3 is built from 13 residues. CDR3 nucleotides: TGTGCCAGCAGTTTAGACGGGTCGTCGGGGTCTTTCTTT. Translation: CASSLDGSSGSFF.

The chain uses TRBV4-2 and TRBJ1-2; D gene ambiguous. This CDR3 spans 14 amino acids. The V gene's germline CDR1 is LGHNA and CDR2 YNFKEQ. Between the trimmed V and J ends, which lost 7 bases and 7 bases, there was a span of 19 bases. In DNA form, the CDR3 reads TGTGCCAGCACCCAGGCGGGCGAGGTTGTTGGCTACACCTTC. Encoded protein: CASTQAGEVVGYTF.

This chain's CDR3 is CASSLVDRGRGNTIYF. CDR3 sequence (DNA): TGTGCCAGCAGCTTAGTAGACAGGGGGCGAGGAAACACCATATATTTT. The chain couples TRBV7-8 to TRBJ1-3; the match to TRBD1 covers 10 bases. Losses at the gene ends were 1 base for V and 4 bases for J; bases not matched to a gene: 4. Per germline, CDR1 SGHVS and CDR2 FQNEAQ. The CDR3 is 16 amino acids.

As for this clone: At one of its ends the junction is not consistent with the germline gene, which may arise from a read error. The chain is built from TRBV7-7 and TRBJ2-5, with 10 nucleotides matching TRBD2. This CDR3 is built from 15 residues. Germline V CDR1 and CDR2: SSHAT, FNYEAQ (reference sequence). As DNA, the CDR3 is TGTGCTAGCAGCTTAACTAGCGGGGAATGGGAGACCCAGTACTTC. Protein product: CASSLTSGEWETQYF.

V usage is TRBV19 and J usage is TRBJ1-2; D is unclear. CDR1 LNHDA and CDR2 SQIVND come from the germline V gene (reference sequence). Trimming cost V 3 bases and J 2 bases, with 4 bases left between them. This CDR3 spans 12 amino acids. CDR3: CASSMSNYGYTF. The CDR3 DNA reads TGTGCCAGTAGTATGTCGAACTATGGCTACACCTTC.

The chain has TRBV30 and TRBJ1-3; unclear D gene. CDR1 and CDR2 from the germline V gene are GTSNPN and SVGIG (reference sequence). V lost 3 bases to trimming and J lost 5 bases, with 14 bases between them. This CDR3 comprises 14 residues. The CDR3 sequence: CAWRMTPARNTIYF. The CDR3, as DNA: TGTGCCTGGAGGATGACCCCGGCACGAAACACCATATATTTT.

CDR3 DNA: TGCGCCAGCAGCCCTACAGCCTCCACGAACACCGGGGAGCTGTTTTTT. Its protein product is CASSPTASTNTGELFF. J is TRBJ2-2 and V is TRBV5-1, with unresolved D. The CDR3 is made up of 16 amino acids. Germline CDR1 SGHRS, CDR2 YFSETQ. Trimming removed 4 bases at V and 0 bases at J, with 13 bases between.

DNA for the CDR3: TGCGCCAGCAGCTTCGGACAAGATAATTCACCCCTCCACTTT. Encoded protein: CASSFGQDNSPLHF. The chain couples TRBV5-1 to TRBJ1-6; TRBD1 is a possible D gene (5 bases). V shed 2 bases and J shed 5 bases, with 8 bases lying between them. CDR3 length: 14 amino acids. CDR1 is SGHRS, CDR2 YFSETQ, per germline. Full variable domain (remainder filled in from reference TRBV5-1 and TRBJ1-6): KAGVTQTPRYLIKTRGQQVTLSCSPISGHRSVSWYQQTPGQGLQFLFEYFSETQRNKGNFPGRFSGRQFSNSRSEMNVSTLELGDSALYLCASSFGQDNSPLHFGNGTRLTVT.

This clone is a singleton in its sample. The genes are TRBV5-1 and TRBJ1-4; 7 bases are a match to TRBD1. The CDR3 consists of 15 residues. Per the germline V gene, CDR1 is SGHRS and CDR2 is YFSETQ. The V gene end was trimmed by 1 base and the J gene end by 2 bases; junction bases not matched to a gene: 2. CDR3: CASSLQTGTNEKLFF. CDR3 DNA: TGCGCCAGCAGCTTGCAGACAGGGACTAATGAAAAACTGTTTTTT.

V usage is TRBV29-1 and J usage is TRBJ1-1; unclear D gene. The length of the CDR3 is 13 residues. Germline CDR1 reads SQVTM; CDR2 reads ANQGSEA. Trimming removed 5 bases at V and 4 bases at J, with 14 bases between. This chain's CDR3 is CSVWTREGTEAFF. The CDR3 DNA reads TGCAGCGTTTGGACCCGGGAAGGCACTGAAGCTTTCTTT. The full variable domain, rest sourced from reference TRBV29-1 and TRBJ1-1, is SAVISQKPSRDICQRGTSLTIQCQVDSQVTMMFWYRQQPGQSLTLIATANQGSEATYESGFVIDKFPISRPNLTFSTLTVSNMSPEDSSIYLCSVWTREGTEAFFGQGTRLTVV.

The gene calls are TRBV10-2 and TRBJ1-2, with TRBD1 identical over 9 bases. The J segment lost 4 bases and the V segment lost 9 bases, leaving 15 bases of the junction unmatched. There are 16 residues in the CDR3. Germline CDR1 is WSHSY and CDR2 is SAAADI. This chain's CDR3 is CASSPGQGGGSYGYTF. The CDR3 DNA follows: TGCGCCAGTTCCCCGGGACAGGGAGGTGGGTCCTATGGCTACACCTTC.

This chain uses TRBV6-2 or TRBV6-3 with TRBJ2-1; D may be TRBD2 (5 bases). V was shortened by 0 bases and J by 0 bases, with 21 bases between the two germline ends. CDR1 and CDR2 from the germline V gene are MNHEY and SVGEGT. This CDR3 is 20 amino acids long. The CDR3 nucleotides read TGTGCCAGCAGTTACTCCCGCCGAACAGCGGCCACAAGCTCCTACAATGAGCAGTTCTTC. This encodes CASSYSRRTAATSSYNEQFF.

The chain joins TRBV14 to TRBJ2-5; 8 nucleotides match TRBD2. V lost 5 bases to trimming and J lost 1 base; unmatched junction nucleotides: 9. The CDR3 loop spans 16 amino acids. Germline V gene sequence: CDR1 SGHDN, CDR2 FVKESK. The CDR3 DNA sequence: TGTGCCAGCAGCACCCCCGGACTAGCCCTCCAAGAGACCCAGTACTTC. Translated, it gives CASSTPGLALQETQYF.

A single count supports this clone. The gene calls are TRBV24-1 and TRBJ2-7; possibly TRBD1 for D (5 bases). CDR1 is KGHDR and CDR2 is SFDVKD in the germline V gene. The CDR3 totals 14 residues. V was shortened by 2 bases and J by 9 bases, with 16 bases between the two germline ends. The CDR3, as DNA: TGTGCCACCAGTGATTGGGGTAGGGGTACCCGGCAGTACTTC. As protein: CATSDWGRGTRQYF.

The chain uses TRBV6-5 and TRBJ2-7; 7 bases align to TRBD1. This CDR3 is 14 amino acids long. The germline V gene has CDR1 MNHEY and CDR2 SVGAGI. V dropped 6 bases and J dropped 7; count of bases not matched to a gene: 12. The CDR3 sequence: CASSFRQGIKEQYF. CDR3 sequence (DNA): TGTGCCAGCAGCTTCAGACAGGGAATAAAAGAGCAGTACTTC.

V usage is TRBV27 and J usage is TRBJ2-7; 7 bases line up with TRBD1. CDR1 is MNHEY and CDR2 is SMNVEV in the germline V gene (reference sequence). V trimming: 4 bases; J trimming: 0 bases; junction bases outside the gene matches: 6. The CDR3 has 15 amino acids. CDR3 loop: CASSYRGKSSYEQYF. DNA for the CDR3: TGTGCCAGCAGTTACAGGGGTAAAAGCTCCTACGAGCAGTACTTC.

This rearrangement joins TRBV27 to TRBJ1-6, with TRBD1 identical over 9 bases. With V trimmed by 8 bases and J by 8 bases, 4 bases remained unmatched. The CDR3 is 13 residues long. The germline gives CDR1 MNHEY, CDR2 SMNVEV (reference sequence). CDR3 sequence reads: CASWTGAYSPLHF. The CDR3 nucleotides are TGTGCCAGCTGGACAGGGGCTTATTCACCCCTCCACTTT.

The chain links TRBV6-6 to TRBJ1-6; 8 nucleotides match TRBD1. The ends lost 5 bases at V and 5 bases at J; junction bases unmatched: 8. The CDR3 loop spans 16 amino acids. Germline CDR1 and CDR2: MNHNY and SVGAGI (reference sequence). The CDR3 sequence is CASSPQDRVHNSPLHF. CDR3 DNA: TGTGCCAGCAGTCCCCAGGACAGGGTTCATAATTCACCCCTCCACTTT.